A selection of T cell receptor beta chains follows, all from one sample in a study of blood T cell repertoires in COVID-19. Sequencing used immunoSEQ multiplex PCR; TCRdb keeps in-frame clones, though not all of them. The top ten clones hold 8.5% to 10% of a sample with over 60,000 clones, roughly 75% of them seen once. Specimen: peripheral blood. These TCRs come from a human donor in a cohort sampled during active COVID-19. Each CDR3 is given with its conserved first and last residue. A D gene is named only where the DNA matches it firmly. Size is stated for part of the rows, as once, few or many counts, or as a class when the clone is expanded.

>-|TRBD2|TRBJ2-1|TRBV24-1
CATSDLQTSGPYNEQFF
TGTGCCACCAGTGATTTGCAAACTAGCGGCCCCTACAATGAGCAGTTCTTC
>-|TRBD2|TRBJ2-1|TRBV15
CATSSDRTSGANEQFF
TGTGCCACCAGCAGCGATAGGACTAGCGGGGCGAATGAGCAGTTCTTC
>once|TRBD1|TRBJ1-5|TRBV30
CAWSAGTGNTGLLSNQPQHF
TGTGCCTGGAGTGCCGGGACAGGAAACACGGGCCTACTTAGCAATCAGCCCCAGCATTTT
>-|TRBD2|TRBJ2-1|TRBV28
CASRNRLAFYNEQFF
TGTGCCAGCAGGAACCGACTAGCGTTTTACAATGAGCAGTTCTTC
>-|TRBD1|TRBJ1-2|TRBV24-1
CATSGPGGQGVGGYTF
TGTGCCACCAGTGGTCCCGGGGGACAGGGTGTCGGTGGCTACACCTTC
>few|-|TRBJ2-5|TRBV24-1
CATSANHGETQYF
TGTGCCACCAGTGCCAACCACGGTGAGACCCAGTACTTC
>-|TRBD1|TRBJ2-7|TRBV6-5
CASSYQGATIYEQYF
TGTGCCAGCAGTTACCAGGGGGCTACCATCTACGAGCAGTACTTC
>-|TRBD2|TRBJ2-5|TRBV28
CASSTGTSGSSGETQYF
TGTGCCAGCAGCACCGGGACTAGCGGGAGTTCCGGAGAGACCCAGTACTTC
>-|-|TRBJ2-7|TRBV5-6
CASSRTYEQYF
TGTGCCAGCAGCCGGACTTACGAGCAGTACTTC
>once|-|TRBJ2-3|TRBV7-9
CASSLVRDTDTQYF
TGTGCCAGCAGCTTAGTGCGGGACACAGATACGCAGTATTTT
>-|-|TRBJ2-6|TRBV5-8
CASRIPGAGANVLTF
TGTGCCAGCAGGATACCAGGGGCAGGGGCCAACGTCCTGACTTTC
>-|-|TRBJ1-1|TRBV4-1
CASRGVLLNTEAFF
TGCGCCAGCAGAGGGGTTCTGTTGAACACTGAAGCTTTCTTT
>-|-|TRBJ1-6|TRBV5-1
CASSLGGRVDSPLHF
TGCGCCAGCAGCTTGGGGGGCAGGGTTGATTCACCCCTCCACTTT
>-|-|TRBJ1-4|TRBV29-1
CSVRRGGDEKLFF
TGCAGCGTTAGGAGGGGGGGAGATGAAAAACTGTTTTTT
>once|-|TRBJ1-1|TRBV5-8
CASSLIRGNTEAFF
TGTGCCAGCAGCTTAATCAGGGGGAACACTGAAGCTTTCTTT
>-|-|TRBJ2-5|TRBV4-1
CASSQFTGETQYF
TGCGCCAGCAGCCAATTCACGGGAGAGACCCAGTACTTC
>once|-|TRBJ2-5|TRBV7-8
CASSPRGSGQGLQYF
TGTGCCAGCAGCCCAAGAGGATCAGGCCAGGGACTCCAGTACTTC
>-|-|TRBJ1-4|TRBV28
CASSLNGWEKLFF
TGTGCCAGCAGTTTAAACGGGTGGGAAAAACTGTTTTTT
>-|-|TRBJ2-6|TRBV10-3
CAIMKGFSGANVLTF
TGTGCCATCATGAAGGGGTTCTCTGGGGCCAACGTCCTGACTTTC
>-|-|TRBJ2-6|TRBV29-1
CSVAGTIESGANVLTF
TGCAGCGTTGCGGGGACAATCGAATCTGGGGCCAACGTCCTGACTTTC